The clone carrying this T cell receptor beta chain was seen more than once but under ten times. Its antigen is not identified. This entry belongs to a study of a mutant IDH1 vaccine in newly diagnosed glioma. Overall study: In some groups vaccination began 4-6 weeks post-radiotherapy; others received it with temozolomide.

Broader study findings: It seemed that pseudoprogression was not linked to changes in the top peripheral T cell clonotypes.

This CDR3 is 13 amino acids long. Trimming stripped 4 bases from V and 1 base from J, with 8 bases between. CDR1 is SGHKS, CDR2 YYEKEE, per germline (reference sequence). Sample time point: week 47, end of study. Vaccine doses each comprised 300 ug of mutant IDH1 20-mer peptide, with topical imiquimod. The patients received vaccinations eight times, in weeks 1, 3, 5, 7, 11, 15, 19 and 23. This table comes from immunoSEQ multiplex PCR, and its TCRdb copy is limited to in-frame clones, with some not included. The repertoire holds approximately 25,000 clones, over 80% seen once, with about 4% in the top ten.

The specimen was PBMCs, collected from a glioma patient whose treatment included an IDH1 peptide vaccine. The rearrangement joins TRBV5-5 to TRBJ1-1, with D perhaps matching TRBD1 (5 bases). The source is a man aged 35-49 years with glioma. Some clones in this sample may be carry-over from other donors' samples. The CDR3 DNA reads as TGTGCCAGCAGCAGAGGGGCGAACACTGAAGCTTTCTTT. This encodes CASSRGANTEAFF.